Each of the 25 T cell receptor beta chains below was sequenced from the same sample in a study of blood T cells in healthy people across ages. Primed by a sample-barcoded 5' primer and a J-beta primer mix, a second PCR proceeded for 7 to 11 cycles. TCRdb reanalysed the 5' RACE reads using MiXCR and keeps one entry per CDR3 protein. The sample lists 780,000 or so distinct CDR3 sequences; roughly three fifths were seen once. Sequenced sample: blood. The receptor source for this set is a man aged 40-50 years in good health.

This chain links TRBV29-1 with TRBJ1-1; weak D call: TRBD1 (6 bases). This CDR3 contains 14 residues. Germline CDR1 is SQVTM and CDR2 is ANQGSEA. V shed 3 bases and J shed 3 bases, with 14 bases lying between them. The CDR3 reads CSVDSPGVDTEAFF. The CDR3, as DNA: TGCAGCGTTGACTCTCCAGGGGTTGACACTGAAGCTTTCTTT.

The V gene is TRBV2, the J gene TRBJ2-1; TRBD1 aligns across 9 bases. The germline V gene has CDR1 SNHLY and CDR2 FYNNEI. The CDR3 has 14 amino acids. V gave up 4 bases and J gave up 7 bases; unmatched junction bases: 5. The CDR3 loop reads CASSVWTGVNEQFF. The CDR3 region has the DNA TGTGCCAGCAGTGTTTGGACAGGGGTGAATGAGCAGTTCTTC.

This clonotype has only a few counts. V and J are TRBV15 and TRBJ2-7, with D possibly TRBD1 on 7 matching bases. V dropped 5 bases and J dropped 2 bases, with 19 bases sitting between them. The CDR3 contains 16 residues. Per the germline V gene, CDR1 is LNHNV and CDR2 is YYDKDF (reference sequence). CDR3 coding DNA: TGTGCCACCAGCGCCAGGGGGGTAAGCTTCGCCTACGAGCAGTACTTC. Translating gives CATSARGVSFAYEQYF.

This clonotype came up many times. Possible read error: a much larger clone is one base away. The rearrangement links TRBV7-2 to TRBJ2-7; D uncertain. V dropped 2 bases and J dropped 4 bases, with 3 bases sitting between them. The germline gives CDR1 SGHTA, CDR2 FQGNSA. This CDR3 has 11 amino acids. The CDR3 here is CASSLKYEQYF. The CDR3 DNA is TGTGCCAGCAGCTTAAAATACGAGCAGTACTTC.

The V gene is TRBV5-1, the J gene TRBJ1-5, with 7 bases that match TRBD1. The CDR3 covers 14 residues. Germline V gene lookup returns CDR1 SGHRS and CDR2 YFSETQ. The V and J ends lost 3 bases and 11 bases, in that order; junction bases with no gene match: 11. The CDR3 sequence: CASSWGTVGQSQHF. The DNA of the CDR3 is TGCGCCAGCAGCTGGGGGACAGTCGGACAGTCCCAGCATTTT.

The rearrangement links TRBV2 to TRBJ2-7; a weak D match, TRBD2 (5 bases). The closer fit of TRBJ2-4 to the DNA end suggests the J call may be wrong. CDR3 length: 14 amino acids. Germline V lookup: CDR1 SNHLY, CDR2 FYNNEI. As DNA, the CDR3 is TGTGCCAGCATGCCTAACCCTATGAGGGACATTCAGTACTTC. It yields the protein CASMPNPMRDIQYF.

This chain links TRBV12-3 or TRBV12-4 with TRBJ2-5; 12 nucleotides match TRBD2. Trimming removed 7 bases from V and 4 bases from J; junction bases left unmatched: 7. This CDR3 is built from 15 residues. DNA of the CDR3: TGTGCCAGCACCTACAAGACTAGCGGGGGAGAGACCCAGTACTTC. This codes for CASTYKTSGGETQYF.

This clonotype was observed a few times. CDR3 DNA sequence: TGTGCCAGCAGTGCCGCCCCGGGACAGGGGACTGCAACTAATGAAAAACTGTTTTTT. It encodes CASSAAPGQGTATNEKLFF. V gene TRBV6-1 combines with J gene TRBJ1-4; 10 bases align to TRBD1. This CDR3 region has 19 residues. With 4 bases clipped from V and 0 bases from J, the junction kept 11 bases outside the gene matches. Germline V gene sequence: CDR1 MNHNS, CDR2 SASEGT.

The V gene is TRBV5-1, the J gene TRBJ2-4; the D call may be TRBD1 or TRBD2 (5 bases each). TRBJ2-7 explains the end of the DNA better; the J call may be wrong. Per the germline V gene, CDR1 is SGHRS and CDR2 is YFSETQ. There are 14 residues in the CDR3. CDR3 DNA sequence: TGCGCCAGCAGCTTGTATGGGGCGGGCTACGAGCAGTACTTC. Protein sequence: CASSLYGAGYEQYF.

This clonotype occurred a few times. CDR3 nucleotide sequence: TGCAGTGCCGCGGACAGGGAGGGCACAGATACGCAGTATTTT. Translation gives CSAADREGTDTQYF. The V call is TRBV20-1, the J call TRBJ2-3; TRBD1 matches at 8 bases. CDR3 size: 14 residues. Per germline, CDR1 DFQATT and CDR2 SNEGSKA (reference sequence). J gave up 1 base and V 6 bases, and 6 bases lay outside the gene matches.

As DNA, the CDR3 is TGTGCCAGCAGGGGAACGGGGGGCGCTTGGAACGAGCAGTACTTC. It translates to CASRGTGGAWNEQYF. This chain uses TRBV28 with TRBJ2-5; weak D call: TRBD2 (7 bases). The end of the DNA is better explained by TRBJ2-7, so the J call may be wrong. The CDR3 consists of 15 residues. Germline assignment: CDR1 MDHEN and CDR2 SYDVKM.

With regard to this clonotype: The junction departs from germline at one end; a sequencing error may be responsible. The chain joins TRBV6-5 to TRBJ2-7, with 10 positions matching TRBD2. The CDR3 covers 14 residues. From germline, CDR1 is MNHEY and CDR2 SVGAGI. The CDR3 bases are TGTGCCAGCAGCCTAGCGGGAGCAGGGTACGAGCAGTCCTTC. The encoded protein is CASSLAGAGYEQSF.

This chain links TRBV7-9 with TRBJ2-7; 9 bases match TRBD1. Germline CDR1 is SEHNR and CDR2 is FQNEAQ (reference sequence). V was clipped by 5 bases and J by 4 bases; unmatched bases: 9. The CDR3 is 15 residues long. Written as DNA, the CDR3 is TGTGCCAGCAGCCCAACAGGGGGCAACGATTACGAGCAGTACTTC. This gives the protein CASSPTGGNDYEQYF. Full variable domain (rest looked up from reference TRBV7-9 and TRBJ2-7): DTGVSQNPRHKITKRGQNVTFRCDPISEHNRLYWYRQTLGQGPEFLTYFQNEAQLEKSRLLSDRFSAERPKGSFSTLEIQRTEQGDSAMYLCASSPTGGNDYEQYFGPGTRLTVT.

On this clonotype: At one of its ends the junction is not consistent with the germline gene, which may arise from a read error. V is TRBV6-6 and J is TRBJ2-1, with D hard to call. Germline CDR1 reads MNHNY; CDR2 reads SVGAGI (reference sequence). The CDR3 consists of 14 residues. Here the CDR3 DNA reads TGTGCCAGCAGTGACTCGAGGATCTACAATGAGCAGTTCTTC. Amino acid sequence: CASSDSRIYNEQFF.

The V and J genes are TRBV5-1 and TRBJ2-3; D gene uncertain. Germline-derived CDR1 and CDR2 are SGHRS and YFSETQ. The V and J ends lost 2 bases and 4 bases respectively, with 14 bases between them. The CDR3 has 15 amino acids. The CDR3 here is CASSFGQVNSDTQYF. Written as DNA, the CDR3 is TGCGCCAGCAGCTTCGGTCAGGTGAATTCAGATACGCAGTATTTT.

CDR3 sequence: CASSLSGGSIVAKNIQYF. The CDR3 DNA sequence: TGTGCCAGCAGCTTATCGGGAGGGTCTATTGTGGCCAAAAACATTCAGTACTTC. V is TRBV7-4 and J is TRBJ2-4, with TRBD2 matching over 8 bases. Germline lookup yields CDR1 SGHVT and CDR2 SQSDAQ. The CDR3 is made up of 18 amino acids. V shed 2 bases, J shed 1 base, and the junction held 10 bases outside the gene matches.

The chain links TRBV20-1 to TRBJ1-1, with D unclear. The CDR3 consists of 14 residues. V dropped 5 bases and J dropped 3 bases, with 16 bases sitting between them. Germline V lookup: CDR1 DFQATT, CDR2 SNEGSKA (reference sequence). CDR3 DNA: TGCAGTGCTCCCTTGGCGCCTCAAGACACTGAAGCTTTCTTT. This codes for CSAPLAPQDTEAFF.

This clonotype was found a few times. This chain joins TRBV6-2 or TRBV6-3 and TRBJ1-2, with 8 bases identical to TRBD1. J was trimmed by 4 bases and V by 8 bases; bases with no gene match: 9. The CDR3 is made up of 14 amino acids. CDR1 MNHEY and CDR2 SVGEGT come from the germline V gene. The chain's CDR3 is CASGVGTGTYGYTF. Here the CDR3 DNA reads TGTGCCAGCGGAGTCGGGACAGGAACCTATGGCTACACCTTC.

This clonotype showed up just a few times. This rearrangement joins TRBV7-2 to TRBJ2-1, with 10 positions matching TRBD2. Germline assignment: CDR1 SGHTA and CDR2 FQGNSA. V was clipped by 6 bases and J by 7 bases; unmatched bases: 12. CDR3 size: 16 residues. The CDR3 DNA sequence: TGTGCCAGCAGGTTCAAGGGACTAGCGTTGGGAAATGAGCAGTTCTTC. It translates to CASRFKGLALGNEQFF.

V gene TRBV5-1 combines with J gene TRBJ1-5, with 7 bases fitting TRBD1. The CDR3 is 15 amino acids. V lost 0 bases, J lost 5 bases, and 5 bases stayed unmatched. From germline, CDR1 is SGHRS and CDR2 YFSETQ. Here the CDR3 reads CASSLGDRKDQPQHF. The CDR3 nucleotides read TGCGCCAGCAGCTTGGGGGACAGAAAAGATCAGCCCCAGCATTTT.

This clonotype has just a few counts. The gene calls are TRBV6-5 and TRBJ1-1; D is undetermined. CDR3 length: 11 residues. Germline V lookup: CDR1 MNHEY, CDR2 SVGAGI. The V gene lost 6 bases and the J gene lost 3 bases, with 5 bases spanning the gap. CDR3 DNA: TGTGCCAGCAGCCGTTACACTGAAGCTTTCTTT. It codes for CASSRYTEAFF.

V usage is TRBV5-1 and J usage is TRBJ1-5; TRBD1 might be the D (5 bases). The germline V and J ends were trimmed by 4 bases and 0 bases, with 14 bases remaining between them. Looked up from germline, CDR1 is SGHRS and CDR2 is YFSETQ. CDR3 length: 16 residues. CDR3 loop: CASSPTPGNSNQPQHF. For the CDR3, the DNA is TGCGCCAGCAGCCCGACCCCAGGGAATAGCAATCAGCCCCAGCATTTT.

The chain uses TRBV13 and TRBJ1-2; the D gene is possibly TRBD1 (5 bases). Between the trimmed V and J ends, which lost 3 bases and 5 bases, there was a span of 16 bases. Germline CDR1 and CDR2: PRHDT and FYEKMQ (reference sequence). The CDR3 loop spans 15 amino acids. CDR3 in amino acids: CASSFRVVTLYGYTF. In DNA form, the CDR3 reads TGTGCCAGCAGCTTCAGGGTTGTGACTCTATATGGCTACACCTTC.

The J gene is TRBJ2-5, the V gene TRBV7-2, with TRBD1 matching over 8 bases. CDR1 is SGHTA and CDR2 is FQGNSA in the germline V gene. Unmatched junction bases numbered 9, after V lost 8 bases and J lost 1 base. The CDR3 is made up of 15 amino acids. CDR3 in amino acids: CASHRGDRTQETQYF. Written as DNA, the CDR3 is TGTGCCAGCCACCGAGGGGACAGGACCCAAGAGACCCAGTACTTC.

This clonotype was counted a single time. The gene calls are TRBV20-1 and TRBJ1-1, with D perhaps matching TRBD1 (5 bases). Germline V lookup: CDR1 DFQATT, CDR2 SNEGSKA (reference sequence). This CDR3 spans 15 amino acids. V was clipped by 0 bases and J by 2 bases, with 13 bases between them. The CDR3 here is CSARDGGAVNTEAFF. CDR3 DNA sequence: TGCAGTGCTAGAGATGGCGGGGCGGTAAACACTGAAGCTTTCTTT.